This TCR beta chain was captured in a study of blood T cell repertoires in COVID-19. Study background: The United States, Italy and Spain were the sources of the acute and convalescent COVID-19 samples. Nucleic acid was either cDNA or gDNA, and it came from T cells, B-cell-depleted T cells, or PBMCs.

V lost 5 bases and J 6 bases, leaving 22 bases between the germline ends. CDR3 length: 17 residues. Germline V gene lookup returns CDR1 SGHTA and CDR2 FQGTGA. Sequencing was performed with immunoSEQ multiplex PCR; in TCRdb, only in-frame clones are kept and a portion is missing. The top ten clones hold under 9% of a sample with fewer than 200,000 clones, less than 85% of them seen once. The sequenced material came from peripheral blood. The chain combines TRBV7-3 with TRBJ2-2; a possible D gene is TRBD1 (5 bases). The sequence came from a woman aged 40 to 50 with COVID-19, enrolled during active disease. CDR3 protein: CASSLQPQGGLSGELFF. For the CDR3, the DNA is TGTGCCAGCAGCCTGCAACCGCAGGGTGGGCTATCCGGGGAGCTGTTTTTT.